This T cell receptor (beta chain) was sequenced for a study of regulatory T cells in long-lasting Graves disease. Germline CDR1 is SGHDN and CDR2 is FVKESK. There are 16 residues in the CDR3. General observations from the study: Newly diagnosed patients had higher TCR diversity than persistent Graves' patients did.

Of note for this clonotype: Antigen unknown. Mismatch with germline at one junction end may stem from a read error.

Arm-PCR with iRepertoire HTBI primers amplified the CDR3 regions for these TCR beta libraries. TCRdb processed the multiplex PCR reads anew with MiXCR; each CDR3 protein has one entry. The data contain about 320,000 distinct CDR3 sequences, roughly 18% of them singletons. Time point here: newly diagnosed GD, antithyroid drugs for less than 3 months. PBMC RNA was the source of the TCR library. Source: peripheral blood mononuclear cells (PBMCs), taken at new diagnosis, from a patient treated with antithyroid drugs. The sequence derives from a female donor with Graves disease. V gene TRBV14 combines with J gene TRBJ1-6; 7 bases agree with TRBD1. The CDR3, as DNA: TGTGCCAGCAGCCAAGGCTTGGGACAGCCCAACTCACCCCCCCACTTT. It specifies CASSQGLGQPNSPPHF.